A single sample gave rise to the 29 T cell receptor beta chains below, sequenced in a study of blood T cell repertoires in COVID-19. Generated by immunoSEQ multiplex PCR, the TCRdb table keeps only in-frame clones and is missing some. Of about 120,000 clones listed, more than 60% were seen once; the top ten hold 2% to 3%. Sequenced material: peripheral blood. These receptors all stem from a man aged 50-59 years with acute or convalescent COVID-19.

The rearrangement links TRBV6-5 to TRBJ1-2, with 7 bases fitting TRBD1. The germline CDR1 and CDR2 sequences are MNHEY and SVGAGI. The CDR3 sequence is 13 residues long. J lost 8 bases, V lost 4 bases, and 7 bases had no gene match. CDR3 sequence (DNA): TGTGCCAGCAGTTTTAACAGGGGTGGCGGCTACACCTTC. The encoded protein is CASSFNRGGGYTF.

V usage is TRBV2 and J usage is TRBJ1-5; 7 bases are a match to TRBD1. Trimming took 6 bases from V and 5 from J; bases not matched to a gene: 7. There are 14 residues in the CDR3. Germline V CDR1 and CDR2: SNHLY, FYNNEI. The chain's CDR3 is CASRETGSYQPQHF. In DNA form, the CDR3 reads TGTGCCAGCAGAGAGACAGGGTCTTATCAGCCCCAGCATTTT.

The sample holds one count of this clone. V gene TRBV5-6 combines with J gene TRBJ2-7; TRBD1 matches at 7 bases. The germline V gene has CDR1 SGHDT and CDR2 YYEEEE. V shed 4 bases, J shed 3 bases, and the junction held 7 bases outside the gene matches. The CDR3 is 14 amino acids. CDR3 sequence reads: CASSRDSYNYEQYF. The CDR3 DNA sequence: TGTGCCAGCAGCCGGGACAGTTACAACTACGAGCAGTACTTC.

This rearrangement joins TRBV12-3 or TRBV12-4 to TRBJ1-2; D may be TRBD1 (6 bases). There are 12 residues in the CDR3. Trimming left V 6 bases short and J 7 bases short, with 12 bases between. This chain's CDR3 is CASRPGTSGYTF. The CDR3 DNA reads TGTGCCAGCAGGCCCGGGACATCTGGCTACACCTTC.

The chain joins TRBV6-2 or TRBV6-3 to TRBJ1-1, with 7 bases aligning to TRBD1. The length of the CDR3 is 15 residues. Germline V CDR1 and CDR2: MNHEY, SVGEGT. Trimming took 2 bases from V and 4 from J; bases not matched to a gene: 7. This CDR3 reads CASSYRRGQGTEAFF. The CDR3 DNA reads as TGTGCCAGCAGTTACAGAAGGGGGCAGGGCACTGAAGCTTTCTTT.

In its sample, this clone was seen a few times. The CDR3 coding sequence is TGTGCCAGCAGAATGGGACAGGGGGGTGAAAAACTGTTTTTT. Protein: CASRMGQGGEKLFF. This rearrangement joins TRBV6-6 to TRBJ1-4; TRBD1 matches at 11 bases. J lost 7 bases, V lost 6 bases, and 4 bases had no gene match. The CDR3 runs 14 residues. In germline, CDR1 is MNHNY, CDR2 SVGAGI (reference sequence).

The chain recombines TRBV7-7 with TRBJ1-5, with 9 bases identical to TRBD1. V was clipped by 1 base and J by 0 bases; unmatched bases: 16. The CDR3 is made up of 21 amino acids. The germline CDR1 and CDR2 sequences are SSHAT and FNYEAQ (reference sequence). CDR3 region: CASSLDQRDREGGPSNQPQHF. Here the CDR3 DNA reads TGTGCCAGCAGCTTAGACCAAAGGGACAGGGAAGGGGGACCTAGCAATCAGCCCCAGCATTTT. Drawing the rest from reference TRBV7-7 and TRBJ1-5, the complete variable domain is GAGVSQSPRYKVTKRGQDVTLRCDPISSHATLYWYQQALGQGPEFLTYFNYEAQPDKSGLPSDRFSAERPEGSISTLTIQRTEQRDSAMYRCASSLDQRDREGGPSNQPQHFGDGTRLSIL.

This clone appeared a single time. The J gene is TRBJ2-5, the V gene TRBV12-3 or TRBV12-4; D ambiguous. The ends were cut back, 2 bases at V and 7 bases at J, with 5 bases in the middle. This CDR3 region has 11 residues. In nucleotides, the CDR3 is TGTGCCAGCAGTTTATCAGGGACCCAGTACTTC. Protein sequence: CASSLSGTQYF.

The J gene is TRBJ1-2, the V gene TRBV29-1, with a weak D call TRBD1 (5 bases). The germline V gene encodes CDR1 SQVTM and CDR2 ANQGSEA. Trimming took 6 bases from V and 6 from J, leaving 14 bases between them. There are 12 residues in the CDR3. The CDR3 DNA follows: TGCAGCGTCCCGACAGAAAGGGATGGCTACACCTTC. Protein: CSVPTERDGYTF.

J is TRBJ2-7 and V is TRBV7-9; the D is unclear. Trimming shortened V by 1 base and J by 2 bases, and 6 bases separated the two germline ends. This CDR3 region has 13 residues. CDR1 SEHNR and CDR2 FQNEAQ come from the germline V gene (reference sequence). Here the CDR3 reads CASSLGSTYEQYF. CDR3 in DNA: TGTGCCAGCAGCTTAGGCAGTACCTACGAGCAGTACTTC. Looking up the rest from reference TRBV7-9 and TRBJ2-7 gives the full variable domain: DTGVSQNPRHKITKRGQNVTFRCDPISEHNRLYWYRQTLGQGPEFLTYFQNEAQLEKSRLLSDRFSAERPKGSFSTLEIQRTEQGDSAMYLCASSLGSTYEQYFGPGTRLTVT.

V and J are TRBV7-2 and TRBJ2-1; D uncertain. This CDR3 has 15 amino acids. Deletions cut 1 base from V and 4 bases from J, with 11 bases between. The germline CDR1 and CDR2 sequences are SGHTA and FQGNSA. CDR3 amino acids: CASSLDYSLYNEQFF. The CDR3 DNA follows: TGTGCCAGCAGCTTAGATTACAGTCTTTACAATGAGCAGTTCTTC.

This chain joins TRBV6-1 and TRBJ2-1; TRBD2 matches at 9 bases. Looked up from germline, CDR1 is MNHNS and CDR2 is SASEGT. V lost 2 bases, J lost 4 bases, and 6 bases stayed unmatched. The CDR3 loop spans 16 amino acids. The DNA of the CDR3 is TGTGCCAGCAGTGAATCGGCGGGGGGGCGTTACAATGAGCAGTTCTTC. It specifies CASSESAGGRYNEQFF.

The chain uses TRBV4-2 and TRBJ1-2; D gene ambiguous. V dropped 0 bases and J dropped 0 bases, with 11 bases sitting between them. This CDR3 contains 16 residues. Germline values: CDR1 LGHNA, CDR2 YNFKEQ. CDR3 in DNA: TGTGCCAGCAGCCAAGAAGCCCTAACCTCTAACTATGGCTACACCTTC. It yields the protein CASSQEALTSNYGYTF.

The chain carries TRBV27 and TRBJ1-4; D gene unclear. The CDR3 length is 17 residues. Trimming stripped 2 bases from V and 1 base from J, with 14 bases between. Germline-derived CDR1 and CDR2 are MNHEY and SMNVEV (reference sequence). CDR3 in amino acids: CASSLSSLTRTNEKLFF. The DNA for the CDR3 is TGTGCCAGCAGTTTAAGTTCCCTGACAAGAACTAATGAAAAACTGTTTTTT.

The rearrangement joins TRBV4-1 to TRBJ2-3; 10 bases are shared with TRBD2. This CDR3 is built from 17 residues. J gave up 4 bases and V 4 bases, and 11 bases lay outside the gene matches. CDR1 is MGHRA and CDR2 is YSYEKL in the germline V gene. DNA for the CDR3: TGCGCCAGCAGCCGATTAAGCGGGAGGGCCTCCGCAGATACGCAGTATTTT. It codes for CASSRLSGRASADTQYF.

The chain carries TRBV30 and TRBJ2-3; TRBD2 aligns across 9 bases. Trimming removed 0 bases from V and 5 bases from J; junction bases left unmatched: 12. The CDR3 contains 17 residues. Germline V gives CDR1 GTSNPN, CDR2 SVGIG (reference sequence). This chain's CDR3 is CAWSVLGGGATGDTQYF. As DNA, the CDR3 is TGTGCCTGGAGTGTACTTGGCGGGGGGGCCACTGGAGATACGCAGTATTTT. The full variable domain, rest sourced from reference TRBV30 and TRBJ2-3, is SQTIHQWPATLVQPVGSPLSLECTVEGTSNPNLYWYRQAAGRGLQLLFYSVGIGQISSEVPQNLSASRPQDRQFILSSKKLLLSDSGFYLCAWSVLGGGATGDTQYFGPGTRLTVL.

The V and J genes are TRBV25-1 and TRBJ2-1, with D uncertain. The CDR3 consists of 14 residues. Germline CDR1 MGHDK, CDR2 SYGVNS. Trimming took 7 bases from V and 2 from J, leaving 12 bases between them. The DNA of the CDR3 is TGTGCCAGCAAATCTGAACTCGCCTACAATGAGCAGTTCTTC. Residues: CASKSELAYNEQFF.

The chain recombines TRBV5-4 with TRBJ1-6, with 8 positions matching TRBD1. Germline-derived CDR1 and CDR2 are SGHNT and YYREEE (reference sequence). The junction had 10 bases not matched to a gene; V was cut back by 4 bases and J by 10 bases. CDR3 length: 15 amino acids. As DNA, the CDR3 is TGTGCCAGCAGCCGACAGGGGATCGAATCGTCACCCCTCCACTTT. This encodes CASSRQGIESSPLHF.

This sequence joins TRBV27 and TRBJ2-1, with 9 bases fitting TRBD2. CDR3 length equals 16 residues. J gave up 4 bases and V 2 bases, and 6 bases lay outside the gene matches. Germline values: CDR1 MNHEY, CDR2 SMNVEV (reference sequence). The CDR3 coding sequence is TGTGCCAGCAGTTTAGATTTGGCGGGGGGGTACAATGAGCAGTTCTTC. Amino acid sequence: CASSLDLAGGYNEQFF.

The CDR3 DNA is TGTGCCAGCAGTGAGGGGACAGGGACTAACTATGGCTACACCTTC. It yields the protein CASSEGTGTNYGYTF. The chain joins TRBV2 to TRBJ1-2, with 9 nucleotides matching TRBD1. Germline V gives CDR1 SNHLY, CDR2 FYNNEI. Unmatched junction bases numbered 2, after V lost 3 bases and J lost 0 bases. The length of the CDR3 is 15 residues.

This clone has a handful of counts. This sequence joins TRBV3-1 (or the pseudogene TRBV3-2) and TRBJ2-7, with D maybe TRBD2 (5 bases). Germline V gene data show CDR1 as LGHDT and CDR2 as YNNKEL (reference sequence). The CDR3 covers 16 residues. With 0 bases removed from V and 4 bases from J, the gap between germline ends came to 16 bases. For the CDR3, the DNA is TGTGCCAGCAGCCAAGAGAGGGCTCCGATATTTTACGAGCAGTACTTC. Protein sequence: CASSQERAPIFYEQYF.

The rearrangement links TRBV4-1 to TRBJ2-1; 12 nucleotides match TRBD2. The CDR3 totals 21 residues. Germline V gene data show CDR1 as MGHRA and CDR2 as YSYEKL. J was trimmed by 4 bases and V by 3 bases; bases with no gene match: 19. CDR3 sequence: CASSHGSRTGRTSGVYNEQFF. For the CDR3, the DNA is TGCGCCAGCAGCCACGGATCTCGGACAGGGAGGACTAGCGGGGTATACAATGAGCAGTTCTTC.

This sequence joins TRBV6-6 and TRBJ2-7; 9 nucleotides align to TRBD1. This CDR3 has 14 residues. V lost 7 bases to trimming and J lost 3 bases; unmatched junction nucleotides: 7. Per the germline V gene, CDR1 is MNHNY and CDR2 is SVGAGI (reference sequence). This CDR3 reads CASKIGQGIYEQYF. In DNA form, the CDR3 reads TGTGCCAGCAAAATCGGACAGGGGATCTACGAGCAGTACTTC.

The gene calls are TRBV29-1 and TRBJ2-5, with TRBD2 identical over 7 bases. CDR3 length: 11 amino acids. CDR1 and CDR2 from the germline V gene are SQVTM and ANQGSEA. The junction had 6 bases not matched to a gene; V was cut back by 4 bases and J by 10 bases. In nucleotides, the CDR3 is TGCAGCGTTGGAAAAAGCGGGAACCAGTACTTC. Translation: CSVGKSGNQYF.

The chain has TRBV19 and TRBJ1-1; D not resolved. The CDR3 runs to 14 residues. V shed 1 base and J shed 10 bases, with 16 bases lying between them. Germline CDR1 and CDR2: LNHDA and SQIVND (reference sequence). In DNA form, the CDR3 reads TGTGCCAGTAGTATAGCAGCAGCCACCCGGGGAGCTTTCTTT. This sequence encodes CASSIAAATRGAFF.

This chain joins TRBV2 and TRBJ2-7, with 7 bases fitting TRBD1. The CDR3 sequence is 15 residues long. V shed 7 bases, J shed 7 bases, and the junction held 16 bases outside the gene matches. In germline, CDR1 is SNHLY, CDR2 FYNNEI. Written as DNA, the CDR3 is TGTGCCAGCACCCGGGACAGTAGTGGGTTGGGGGAGCAGTACTTC. This gives the protein CASTRDSSGLGEQYF.

The chain carries TRBV11-1 and TRBJ2-4; TRBD1 agrees at 9 bases. This CDR3 is 16 amino acids long. The V segment lost 5 bases and the J segment 5 bases; nucleotides outside the gene matches: 10. From germline, CDR1 is SGHAT and CDR2 FQDESV (reference sequence). The CDR3 is CASSDGTGRAENIQYF. CDR3 nucleotide sequence: TGTGCCAGCAGCGACGGGACAGGGAGGGCTGAAAACATTCAGTACTTC.

V and J are TRBV14 and TRBJ1-2; 9 bases match TRBD1. The V gene end was trimmed by 1 base and the J gene end by 4 bases; junction bases not matched to a gene: 16. The length of the CDR3 is 19 residues. CDR1 SGHDN and CDR2 FVKESK come from the germline V gene. The CDR3 nucleotides are TGTGCCAGCAGCCAAGGACGACGGAGAACAGGGGGCTATGTCTATGGCTACACCTTC. Its protein product is CASSQGRRRTGGYVYGYTF.

The rearrangement links TRBV28 to TRBJ1-4, with TRBD1 as a possible D gene (6 bases). In germline, CDR1 is MDHEN, CDR2 SYDVKM. This CDR3 has 15 amino acids. Trimming removed 7 bases from V and 4 bases from J, with 16 bases in between. The CDR3 here is CASKSEGVLNEKLFF. The CDR3 DNA reads TGTGCCAGCAAATCCGAGGGGGTACTTAATGAAAAACTGTTTTTT. Drawing the rest from reference TRBV28 and TRBJ1-4, the complete variable domain is DVKVTQSSRYLVKRTGEKVFLECVQDMDHENMFWYRQDPGLGLRLIYFSYDVKMKEKGDIPEGYSVSREKKERFSLILESASTNQTSMYLCASKSEGVLNEKLFFGSGTQLSVL.